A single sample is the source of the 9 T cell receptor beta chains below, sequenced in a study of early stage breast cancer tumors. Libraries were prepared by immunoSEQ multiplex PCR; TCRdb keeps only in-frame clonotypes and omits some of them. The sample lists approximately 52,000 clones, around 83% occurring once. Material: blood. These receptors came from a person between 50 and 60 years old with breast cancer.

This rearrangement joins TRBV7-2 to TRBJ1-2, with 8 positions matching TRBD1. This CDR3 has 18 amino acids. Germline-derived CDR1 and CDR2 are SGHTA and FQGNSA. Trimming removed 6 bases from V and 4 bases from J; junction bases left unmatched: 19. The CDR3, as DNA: TGTGCCAGCAGTTTTACCTGGGACAGGCCCATTTCTATCTATGGCTACACCTTC. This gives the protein CASSFTWDRPISIYGYTF.

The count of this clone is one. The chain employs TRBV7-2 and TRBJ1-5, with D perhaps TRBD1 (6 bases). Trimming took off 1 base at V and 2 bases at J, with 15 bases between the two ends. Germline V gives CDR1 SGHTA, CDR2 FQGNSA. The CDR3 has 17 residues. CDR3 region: CASSLVAGARGNQPQHF. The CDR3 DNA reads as TGTGCCAGCAGCTTAGTTGCGGGGGCTAGGGGCAATCAGCCCCAGCATTTT. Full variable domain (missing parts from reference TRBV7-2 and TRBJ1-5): GAGVSQSPSNKVTEKGKDVELRCDPISGHTALYWYRQSLGQGLEFLIYFQGNSAPDKSGLPSDRFSAERTGGSVSTLTIQRTQQEDSAVYLCASSLVAGARGNQPQHFGDGTRLSIL.

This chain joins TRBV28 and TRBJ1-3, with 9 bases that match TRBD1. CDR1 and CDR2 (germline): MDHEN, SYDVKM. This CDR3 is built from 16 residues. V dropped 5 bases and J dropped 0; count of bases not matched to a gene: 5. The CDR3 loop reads CASSTPGQGSGNTIYF. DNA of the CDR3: TGTGCCAGCAGTACCCCGGGACAGGGCTCTGGAAACACCATATATTTT.

This CDR3 is CASSLGQQETQYF. The CDR3 DNA is TGCGCCAGCAGCTTAGGTCAGCAAGAGACCCAGTACTTC. V is TRBV5-1 and J is TRBJ2-5; no clear D gene. The CDR3 sequence is 13 residues long. Germline-derived CDR1 and CDR2 are SGHRS and YFSETQ. Trimming removed 2 bases from V and 2 bases from J, with 7 bases in between.

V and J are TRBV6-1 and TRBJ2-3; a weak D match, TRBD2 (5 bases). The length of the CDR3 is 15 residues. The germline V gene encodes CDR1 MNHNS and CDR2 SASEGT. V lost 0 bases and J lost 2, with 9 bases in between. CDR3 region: CASSEARDPTDTQYF. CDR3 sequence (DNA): TGTGCCAGCAGTGAAGCGAGGGATCCCACAGATACGCAGTATTTT.

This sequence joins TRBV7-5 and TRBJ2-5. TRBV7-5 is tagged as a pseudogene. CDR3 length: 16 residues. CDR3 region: CVRRGSKERLQETQYF. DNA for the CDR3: TGTGTCAGAAGGGGGTCTAAGGAGCGCTTACAAGAGACCCAGTACTTC.

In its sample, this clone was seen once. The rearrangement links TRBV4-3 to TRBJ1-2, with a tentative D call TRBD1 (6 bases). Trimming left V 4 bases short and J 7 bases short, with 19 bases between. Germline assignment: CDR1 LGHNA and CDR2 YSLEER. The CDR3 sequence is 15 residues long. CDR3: CASSPQGRGLGGYTF. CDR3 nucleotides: TGCGCCAGCAGCCCCCAGGGTCGGGGGCTGGGTGGCTACACCTTC.

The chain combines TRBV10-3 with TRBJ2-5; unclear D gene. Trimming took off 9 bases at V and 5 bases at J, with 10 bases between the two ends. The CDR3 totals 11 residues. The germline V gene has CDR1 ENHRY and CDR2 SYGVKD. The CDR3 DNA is TGTGCCATAGGATCATACGAGACCCAGTACTTC. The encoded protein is CAIGSYETQYF.

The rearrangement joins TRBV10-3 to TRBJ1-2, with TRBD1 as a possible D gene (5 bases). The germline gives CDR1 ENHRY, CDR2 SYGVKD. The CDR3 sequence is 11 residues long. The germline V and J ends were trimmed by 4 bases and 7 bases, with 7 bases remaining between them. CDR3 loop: CAISAGGGYTF. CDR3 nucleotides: TGTGCCATCAGTGCCGGGGGTGGCTACACCTTC.